This entry features one T cell receptor beta chain sequence. The antigen is not known. The sample originates from a study of beta chain features in type 1 diabetes. Study-wide findings and caveats: Insertions at VDJ junctions were less frequent in type 1 diabetes patients. These patients also deleted more nucleotides at the same junctions.

cDNA synthesis used the whole RNA isolate, giving expressed TCRB sequences. Libraries were prepared by immunoSEQ multiplex PCR; TCRdb keeps only in-frame clonotypes and omits some of them. The sample holds around 500,000 clones, about 32% seen once. Deletions cut 8 bases from V and 0 bases from J, with 11 bases between. This CDR3 is built from 14 residues. Looked up from germline, CDR1 is SGHTA and CDR2 is FQGNSA. This receptor was obtained from a man aged 18 to 29 in good health. The genes are TRBV7-2 and TRBJ2-1; TRBD1 is a possible D gene (7 bases). Sequencing input: naive CD4+ T cells from blood. This chain's CDR3 is CASGGGPSYNEQFF. CDR3 nucleotides: TGTGCCAGCGGAGGGGGCCCCTCCTACAATGAGCAGTTCTTC.